This is a list of T cell receptor beta chains from one sample in a study of OX40 agonist ivuxolimab in advanced cancers. Repertoires were generated with immunoSEQ multiplex PCR, while TCRdb's copy carries only in-frame clones and drops some. Of 35,000 to 40,000 clones listed, around four fifths were seen once; the top ten hold almost 10%. Material: CD4+ or CD8+ T cells sorted from blood, obtained in a trial of the OX40 agonist ivuxolimab. These receptors were taken from an adult with an advanced solid tumor such as melanoma, head and neck, liver or kidney cancer. CDR3s include the opening cysteine and the closing phenylalanine or tryptophan. Each record gives: clone size, J gene, V gene, D gene, CDR3 protein, CDR3 DNA. The D gene is left open where the match is weak. Clone size is given for some rows only: seen once, a few or many times, or a class if the clone is expanded.

>.|TRBJ2-2|TRBV6-1|.
CASIGQGNTGELFF
TGTGCCAGCATCGGTCAGGGGAACACCGGGGAGCTGTTTTTT
>few|TRBJ2-7|TRBV5-6|.
CASSISLPPYEQYF
TGTGCCAGCAGCATTTCCCTCCCCCCCTACGAGCAGTACTTC
>once|TRBJ2-1|TRBV5-4|TRBD2
CASVAGGNPSNEQFF
TGTGCCAGTGTCGCCGGGGGGAACCCTAGCAATGAGCAGTTCTTC
>.|TRBJ2-1|TRBV29-1|TRBD2
CSVVLGGSYNEQFF
TGCAGCGTTGTCTTGGGGGGGTCCTACAATGAGCAGTTCTTC
>.|TRBJ2-1|TRBV29-1|.
CSAVRDPRESGEQFF
TGCAGCGCTGTAAGGGACCCCAGAGAGAGTGGTGAGCAGTTCTTC
>.|TRBJ2-2|TRBV5-4|.
CASSRDTSNTGELFF
TGTGCCAGCAGCCGCGACACCTCGAACACCGGGGAGCTGTTTTTT
>.|TRBJ2-2|TRBV18|.
CASSAWTVDTGELFF
TGTGCCAGCTCAGCCTGGACAGTTGACACCGGGGAGCTGTTTTTT
>.|TRBJ2-2|TRBV13|TRBD1
CASTVVRDRVYTGELFF
TGTGCCAGCACTGTAGTGAGGGACAGGGTGTACACCGGGGAGCTGTTTTTT
>.|TRBJ1-1|TRBV11-2|TRBD1
CASSRDRNTEAFF
TGTGCCAGCAGCCGGGACAGAAACACTGAAGCTTTCTTT
>once|TRBJ2-7|TRBV10-3|.
CAINGLGRAYEQYF
TGTGCCATCAATGGATTGGGAAGGGCCTACGAGCAGTACTTC
>.|TRBJ2-1|TRBV7-9|TRBD2
CASSLGDYSYNEQFF
TGTGCCAGCAGCTTAGGGGACTACTCCTACAATGAGCAGTTCTTC
>once|TRBJ2-3|TRBV6-5|.
CASWGASTDTQYF
TGTGCCAGCTGGGGAGCAAGCACAGATACGCAGTATTTT
>few|TRBJ2-5|TRBV6-5|TRBD2
CASRWTRQETQYF
TGTGCCAGCAGGTGGACTAGGCAGGAGACCCAGTACTTC
>.|TRBJ2-6|TRBV5-4|TRBD1
CASSSGTGVSGANVLTF
TGTGCCAGCAGCTCCGGGACAGGAGTCTCTGGGGCCAACGTCCTGACTTTC
>.|TRBJ2-5|TRBV18|.
CASSFTPGGTLREQYF
TGTGCCAGCTCTTTTACGCCGGGCGGGACCCTACGAGAGCAGTACTTC
>.|TRBJ1-1|TRBV5-1|TRBD1
CASSFQGQGAFF
TGTGCCAGCAGCTTCCAAGGACAGGGAGCTTTCTTT
>.|TRBJ2-7|TRBV5-1|.
CASSLGGQGIHEQYF
TGCGCCAGCAGCCTTGGCGGCCAGGGTATACACGAGCAGTACTTC
>.|TRBJ2-5|TRBV7-9|.
CASSPSWQGRETQYF
TGTGCCAGCAGCCCTAGTTGGCAGGGGAGAGAGACCCAGTACTTC
>once|TRBJ1-1|TRBV7-8|TRBD1
CASRSTGSNTEAFF
TGTGCCAGCAGGTCGACAGGGTCGAACACTGAAGCTTTCTTT
>.|TRBJ2-3|TRBV5-6|.
CASSQSTDTQYF
TGTGCCAGCAGCCAGAGCACAGATACGCAGTATTTT
>.|TRBJ1-5|TRBV6-6|TRBD1
CASSQTGNSNQPQHF
TGTGCCAGCAGTCAGACAGGGAATAGCAATCAGCCCCAGCATTTT